The rows below give T cell receptor beta chains drawn from one sample of a study of T cell responses to AZD1222 COVID-19 vaccine. Generated by immunoSEQ multiplex PCR, the TCRdb table keeps only in-frame clones and is missing some. The sample shows 200,000 or so clones, roughly 91% of them seen only once. The sequencing used peripheral blood, collected on day 0 of MenACWY control vaccination. Receptor source: an adult in good health. Both conserved end residues are part of each CDR3. Fields, in order: CDR3 DNA, CDR3 protein, J gene, V gene, D gene, clone size. A D gene is named only where the DNA matches it firmly. Size is omitted from some rows. Given values are once, few, many or a class for expanded clones.

CDR3nt: TGCGCCAGCAGTCCTCCTAGCACAGATACGCAGTATTTT
CDR3aa: CASSPPSTDTQYF
j_gene: TRBJ2-3
v_gene: TRBV5-1
d_gene: NA
abundance: NA

CDR3nt: TGCGCCAGCAGCTTGGCGGGACAGGGGGGCGAAAAACTGTTTTTT
CDR3aa: CASSLAGQGGEKLFF
j_gene: TRBJ1-4
v_gene: TRBV5-1
d_gene: TRBD1
abundance: NA

CDR3nt: TGTGCCAGCAGCCCCAGCGGGGCGAACACCGGGGAGCTGTTTTTT
CDR3aa: CASSPSGANTGELFF
j_gene: TRBJ2-2
v_gene: TRBV9
d_gene: TRBD2
abundance: few

CDR3nt: TGTGCCAGCAGCTCTATTCAGGGGGCGGCTAATGAAAAACTGTTTTTT
CDR3aa: CASSSIQGAANEKLFF
j_gene: TRBJ1-4
v_gene: TRBV11-2
d_gene: TRBD1
abundance: once

CDR3nt: TGTGCCTGGAGTCCCCGCGGGAACTATGGCTACACCTTC
CDR3aa: CAWSPRGNYGYTF
j_gene: TRBJ1-2
v_gene: TRBV30
d_gene: NA
abundance: NA

CDR3nt: TGTGCCAGCTCACCACCGGTACACAATGAAGCTTTCTTT
CDR3aa: CASSPPVHNEAFF
j_gene: TRBJ1-1
v_gene: TRBV18
d_gene: NA
abundance: once

CDR3nt: TGTGCCAGCAGGAGGGTGGGTCAGCCCCAGCATTTT
CDR3aa: CASRRVGQPQHF
j_gene: TRBJ1-5
v_gene: TRBV28
d_gene: NA
abundance: NA

CDR3nt: TGCGCCAGCAGCTTGGAGACTGGCGGCGGGGAGCTGTTTTTT
CDR3aa: CASSLETGGGELFF
j_gene: TRBJ2-2
v_gene: TRBV5-1
d_gene: NA
abundance: NA

CDR3nt: TGCGCCAGCAGTCCCCTGGGGACGGCTTTCCACGAGCAGTACTTC
CDR3aa: CASSPLGTAFHEQYF
j_gene: TRBJ2-7
v_gene: TRBV10-2
d_gene: NA
abundance: once

CDR3nt: TGTGCCAGCAGTTTTCGTCCAGGGGGTGGCTACACCTTC
CDR3aa: CASSFRPGGGYTF
j_gene: TRBJ1-2
v_gene: TRBV27
d_gene: TRBD1
abundance: few

CDR3nt: TGTGCCACCAGCAGAGGGACAGGCAATCAGCCCCAGCATTTT
CDR3aa: CATSRGTGNQPQHF
j_gene: TRBJ1-5
v_gene: TRBV15
d_gene: NA
abundance: NA

CDR3nt: TGTGCCAGCAGCGTAGGAGGGGGCGCCTACAATGAGCAGTTCTTC
CDR3aa: CASSVGGGAYNEQFF
j_gene: TRBJ2-1
v_gene: TRBV9
d_gene: TRBD1
abundance: NA

CDR3nt: TGTGCCAGCAGTTTGCGCGGGGATACTAGCAATCAGCCCCAGCATTTT
CDR3aa: CASSLRGDTSNQPQHF
j_gene: TRBJ1-5
v_gene: TRBV27
d_gene: NA
abundance: NA

CDR3nt: TGTGCCAGCAGCCAGCGGGGAGGCGGCTATGGCTACACCTTC
CDR3aa: CASSQRGGGYGYTF
j_gene: TRBJ1-2
v_gene: TRBV7-2
d_gene: NA
abundance: NA

CDR3nt: TGTGCCAGCAGCGGAGGGAGCTCAAGGACAGGGAACATTCAGTACTTC
CDR3aa: CASSGGSSRTGNIQYF
j_gene: TRBJ2-4
v_gene: TRBV9
d_gene: TRBD1
abundance: NA

CDR3nt: TGTGCCAGCAGAAAACAGGGATATAATTCACCCCTCCACTTT
CDR3aa: CASRKQGYNSPLHF
j_gene: TRBJ1-6
v_gene: TRBV6-5
d_gene: NA
abundance: NA

CDR3nt: TGTGCCAGCTCCGCGGGACAGGGGAACTACGAGCAGTACTTC
CDR3aa: CASSAGQGNYEQYF
j_gene: TRBJ2-7
v_gene: TRBV18
d_gene: TRBD1
abundance: NA

CDR3nt: TGCAGCGTTGAAGTGCAGGGGGTCAATCGCTACACCTTC
CDR3aa: CSVEVQGVNRYTF
j_gene: TRBJ1-2
v_gene: TRBV29-1
d_gene: TRBD1
abundance: NA

CDR3nt: TGTGCCAGCAGCTCTTCAACGGGCAGGGATGCTTTCTTT
CDR3aa: CASSSSTGRDAFF
j_gene: TRBJ1-1
v_gene: TRBV7-9
d_gene: NA
abundance: NA

CDR3nt: TGTGCCACCAGTTCCGGGTACGGCTATGGCTACACCTTC
CDR3aa: CATSSGYGYGYTF
j_gene: TRBJ1-2
v_gene: TRBV15
d_gene: NA
abundance: NA